These 31 T cell receptor beta chains were all obtained from the same sample, sequenced in a study of regulatory T cells in long-lasting Graves disease. Time point of the sample: persistent/refractory GD, antithyroid drugs over 5 years with positive TRAb. The TCR library was prepared using RNA isolated from PBMCs. Building the TCR beta libraries relied on iRepertoire HTBI primers, and CDR3 regions underwent Arm-PCR. TCRdb independently ran MiXCR on the multiplex PCR reads; one entry per CDR3 protein. The profile shows about 470,000 distinct CDR3 sequences, around 21% of them singletons. Specimen: peripheral blood mononuclear cells (PBMCs), collected when the disease was refractory, from a patient treated with antithyroid drugs. Receptors were obtained from a female donor with Graves disease.

This clonotype was observed at least ten times. This chain links TRBV29-1 with TRBJ1-1; 7 positions agree with TRBD1. CDR3 size: 13 residues. Germline CDR1 SQVTM, CDR2 ANQGSEA. Trimming took 2 bases from V and 0 from J; bases not matched to a gene: 0. This CDR3 reads CSVETGVNTEAFF. The CDR3 DNA follows: TGCAGCGTTGAAACAGGGGTGAACACTGAAGCTTTCTTT.

This clonotype was observed at least ten times. This sequence joins TRBV28 and TRBJ2-7; D remains unclear. CDR1 is MDHEN and CDR2 is SYDVKM in the germline V gene. The V gene lost 6 bases and the J gene lost 1 base, with 7 bases spanning the gap. There are 12 residues in the CDR3. CDR3 nucleotides: TGTGCCAGCAGGCCCGAGTCCTACGAGCAGTACTTC. Protein: CASRPESYEQYF. Drawing the rest from reference TRBV28 and TRBJ2-7, the complete variable domain is DVKVTQSSRYLVKRTGEKVFLECVQDMDHENMFWYRQDPGLGLRLIYFSYDVKMKEKGDIPEGYSVSREKKERFSLILESASTNQTSMYLCASRPESYEQYFGPGTRLTVT.

This clonotype has only a few counts. The chain combines TRBV29-1 with TRBJ2-7, with TRBD1 as a possible D gene (6 bases). From germline, CDR1 is SQVTM and CDR2 ANQGSEA. The CDR3 has 13 amino acids. V lost 4 bases and J lost 1, with 11 bases in between. The chain's CDR3 is CSVVGRGSYEQYF. The DNA of the CDR3 is TGCAGCGTTGTTGGCAGGGGTTCCTACGAGCAGTACTTC.

This clonotype was detected ten times or more. The chain couples TRBV6-5 to TRBJ1-5, with D tentatively TRBD1 (6 bases). CDR3 length: 16 residues. Germline V CDR1 and CDR2: MNHEY, SVGAGI. The V gene lost 4 bases and the J gene lost 0 bases, with 13 bases spanning the gap. The CDR3 protein is CASSSLDSNSNQPQHF. The DNA of the CDR3 is TGTGCCAGCAGTTCCCTGGACAGTAATAGCAATCAGCCCCAGCATTTT.

This clonotype was counted ten times or more. This CDR3 is CASSYRDGGLEQYF. As DNA, the CDR3 is TGTGCCAGCAGCTACCGGGACGGTGGATTGGAGCAGTACTTC. This rearrangement joins TRBV11-3 to TRBJ2-7; TRBD1 or TRBD2 may be the D gene (5 bases each). This CDR3 is built from 14 residues. Trimming cost V 4 bases and J 7 bases, with 17 bases left between them. Germline V gene data show CDR1 as SGHNT and CDR2 as YENEEA.

The chain combines TRBV7-6 with TRBJ1-2; the match to TRBD1 covers 7 bases. V gave up 5 bases and J gave up 4 bases; unmatched junction bases: 10. The CDR3 contains 15 residues. CDR1 is SGHVS, CDR2 FNYEAQ, per germline. As DNA, the CDR3 is TGTGCCAGCAGCCCGTGGACAGGTCTTTTCTATGGCTACACCTTC. As protein: CASSPWTGLFYGYTF. The full variable domain, rest sourced from reference TRBV7-6 and TRBJ1-2, is GAGVSQSPRYKVTKRGQDVALRCDPISGHVSLYWYRQALGQGPEFLTYFNYEAQQDKSGLPNDRFSAERPEGSISTLTIQRTEQRDSAMYRCASSPWTGLFYGYTFGSGTRLTVV.

The chain is built from TRBV5-1 and TRBJ2-5; the match to TRBD2 covers 12 bases. This CDR3 is built from 13 residues. After removal of 8 bases from V and 4 bases from J, the junction contained 3 bases not matched to a gene. The V gene's germline CDR1 is SGHRS and CDR2 YFSETQ. The CDR3 protein is CASRTSGTETQYF. The DNA of the CDR3 is TGCGCCAGTAGGACTAGCGGGACAGAGACCCAGTACTTC. The whole variable domain, filled in from reference TRBV5-1 and TRBJ2-5, reads KAGVTQTPRYLIKTRGQQVTLSCSPISGHRSVSWYQQTPGQGLQFLFEYFSETQRNKGNFPGRFSGRQFSNSRSEMNVSTLELGDSALYLCASRTSGTETQYFGPGTRLLVL.

This clonotype was recorded a few times. The chain employs TRBV27 and TRBJ2-3; D gene ambiguous. The germline V and J ends were trimmed by 4 bases and 4 bases, with 12 bases remaining between them. This CDR3 is 14 amino acids long. Looked up from germline, CDR1 is MNHEY and CDR2 is SMNVEV (reference sequence). The CDR3 loop reads CASSSSPRADTQYF. The CDR3 region has the DNA TGTGCCAGCAGTTCCTCGCCCCGGGCAGATACGCAGTATTTT.

Concerning this clonotype: A read error is possible here, since a much larger clone lies one base away. The chain combines TRBV7-9 with TRBJ2-7; D is uncertain. CDR3 length: 12 residues. CDR1 is SEHNR, CDR2 FQNEAQ, per germline (reference sequence). In DNA, the CDR3 is TGTGCCAGCGGCTTCAGTTCGGGCGAGCAGTACTTC. Protein: CASGFSSGEQYF. Full variable domain (outside the CDR3, taken from reference TRBV7-9 and TRBJ2-7): DTGVSQNPRHKITKRGQNVTFRCDPISEHNRLYWYRQTLGQGPEFLTYFQNEAQLEKSRLLSDRFSAERPKGSFSTLEIQRTEQGDSAMYLCASGFSSGEQYFGPGTRLTVT.

A note on this clonotype: One junction end does not reproduce the germline sequence, and a read error may be involved. The chain links TRBV28 to TRBJ1-2, with D perhaps matching TRBD1 (5 bases). This CDR3 contains 12 residues. Germline loops: CDR1 MDHEN, CDR2 SYDVKM. The CDR3 region is CASRGVNYGCTF. In DNA, the CDR3 is TGTGCCAGCAGGGGGGTGAACTATGGCTGCACCTTC.

Many counts were recorded for this clonotype. The rearrangement uses TRBV10-3 and TRBJ2-7, with 9 bases that match TRBD1. Germline CDR1 is ENHRY and CDR2 is SYGVKD. V dropped 5 bases and J dropped 4; count of bases not matched to a gene: 6. The CDR3 is 14 amino acids. The CDR3 region is CAISRTGEGYEQYF. The CDR3 DNA reads TGTGCCATCAGTAGGACAGGGGAAGGATACGAGCAGTACTTC.

In this sample, this clonotype turned up many times. The chain combines TRBV6-1 with TRBJ2-7; possibly TRBD1 for D (6 bases). Trimming shortened V by 4 bases and J by 4 bases, and 11 bases separated the two germline ends. Per germline, CDR1 MNHNS and CDR2 SASEGT. CDR3 length equals 13 residues. The CDR3 DNA sequence: TGTGCCAGCAGTGTAAGGACAGCGTACGAGCAGTACTTC. This translates into CASSVRTAYEQYF.

The rearrangement joins TRBV12-3 or TRBV12-4 to TRBJ2-6; unclear D gene. Trimming shortened V by 3 bases and J by 3 bases, and 21 bases separated the two germline ends. This CDR3 has 19 residues. The CDR3 reads CASSFSPGPPDDGANVLTF. The CDR3 coding sequence is TGTGCCAGCAGTTTTTCTCCCGGACCCCCAGACGATGGGGCCAACGTCCTGACTTTC.

This clonotype was seen ten or more times. The V gene is TRBV28, the J gene TRBJ2-1; 9 nucleotides match TRBD2. Germline-derived CDR1 and CDR2 are MDHEN and SYDVKM. The trim removed 6 bases at V and 8 bases at J, leaving 23 bases unmatched. The CDR3 extends over 19 amino acids. The CDR3 nucleotides are TGTGCCAGCAGCCCCACCGACTGGCGGGCGGGAGGGGGGAATGATGAGCAGTTCTTC. Its translation: CASSPTDWRAGGGNDEQFF.

V usage is TRBV20-1 and J usage is TRBJ1-2, with D maybe TRBD1 (6 bases). Per germline, CDR1 DFQATT and CDR2 SNEGSKA (reference sequence). The CDR3 extends over 16 amino acids. V dropped 0 bases and J dropped 0 bases, with 14 bases sitting between them. For the CDR3, the DNA is TGCAGTGCTAGAGACCTGAAAGGGGGAGCTAACTATGGCTACACCTTC. The encoded protein is CSARDLKGGANYGYTF.

This clonotype appeared many times. The J gene is TRBJ2-7, the V gene TRBV28, with D possibly matching TRBD1 (5 bases). The germline V gene encodes CDR1 MDHEN and CDR2 SYDVKM. V lost 1 base and J lost 2, with 9 bases in between. The CDR3 spans 14 residues. The CDR3 sequence: CASSLLGAAYEQYF. DNA for the CDR3: TGTGCCAGCAGTTTATTAGGGGCGGCCTACGAGCAGTACTTC.

This clonotype was found many times. The genes are TRBV2 and TRBJ1-5; D gene uncertain. CDR3 size: 13 residues. Trimming took 1 base from V and 7 from J, leaving 8 bases between them. Germline V lookup: CDR1 SNHLY, CDR2 FYNNEI. Written as DNA, the CDR3 is TGTGCCAGCAGTGAAGACATCGGGCAGCCCCAGCATTTT. The encoded protein is CASSEDIGQPQHF.

The chain uses TRBV7-9 and TRBJ2-5; D is possibly TRBD1 (6 bases). Trimming pared 1 base from V and 5 bases from J, leaving 11 bases between. Germline values: CDR1 SEHNR, CDR2 FQNEAQ (reference sequence). CDR3 length: 14 residues. The CDR3, as DNA: TGTGCCAGCAGCTTAGAGACAGGTTACGAGACCCAGTACTTC. It is translated as CASSLETGYETQYF.

As for this clonotype: A read error may explain this, as a much larger clone is one base away. The conserved phenylalanine or tryptophan normally closing the CDR3 is absent here, so this likely arose from a read error. V and J are TRBV28 and TRBJ2-7, with D perhaps matching TRBD1 (6 bases). The V end lost 9 bases, the J end lost 4 bases, and 13 bases lay between the germline ends. Germline loops: CDR1 MDHEN, CDR2 SYDVKM. This CDR3 contains 12 residues. In DNA, the CDR3 is TGTGCCAGTGAAAAAACAGGGTACGAGCAGTACCTC. Protein sequence: CASEKTGYEQYL.

The rearrangement uses TRBV4-1 and TRBJ1-5; D unresolved. V lost 0 bases and J lost 7, with 16 bases in between. Germline lookup yields CDR1 MGHRA and CDR2 YSYEKL. The CDR3 runs 16 residues. The CDR3 loop is CASSQDPSATVQPQHF. DNA of the CDR3: TGCGCCAGCAGCCAAGATCCGTCCGCCACCGTCCAGCCCCAGCATTTT.

This chain connects TRBV27 to TRBJ2-7, with 7 bases lining up with TRBD1. This CDR3 contains 16 residues. The J segment lost 0 bases and the V segment lost 4 bases, leaving 9 bases of the junction unmatched. Germline loops: CDR1 MNHEY, CDR2 SMNVEV (reference sequence). DNA of the CDR3: TGTGCCAGCAGTTGGGACAGCCAGTCGAGCTCCTACGAGCAGTACTTC. Protein: CASSWDSQSSSYEQYF.

This clonotype has only a few counts. V and J are TRBV7-8 and TRBJ2-4, with D possibly TRBD1 on 5 matching bases. V was trimmed by 6 bases and J by 2 bases, leaving 14 bases between them. Germline V gives CDR1 SGHVS, CDR2 FQNEAQ. The CDR3 length is 15 residues. The CDR3 protein is CASRLSDSPKNIQYF. The CDR3 coding sequence is TGTGCCAGCAGACTAAGCGACAGTCCCAAAAACATTCAGTACTTC. The full variable domain, with the rest looked up from reference TRBV7-8 and TRBJ2-4, is GAGVSQSPRYKVAKRGQDVALRCDPISGHVSLFWYQQALGQGPEFLTYFQNEAQLDKSGLPSDRFFAERPEGSVSTLKIQRTQQEDSAVYLCASRLSDSPKNIQYFGAGTRLSVL.

This clonotype was seen at least ten times. Given a much more abundant clone one base away, this may be a read error. This sequence joins TRBV7-2 and TRBJ2-5, with D unclear. V was cut by 1 base and J by 4 bases, with 7 bases left in between. CDR1 and CDR2 (germline): SGHTA, FQGNSA. The CDR3 totals 13 residues. The CDR3 sequence: CASSLGWRETQYF. CDR3 nucleotide sequence: TGTGCCAGCAGCTTAGGGTGGAGAGAGACCCAGTACTTC.

V gene TRBV7-6 combines with J gene TRBJ1-3, with 7 bases matching TRBD1. The germline CDR1 and CDR2 sequences are SGHVS and FNYEAQ. The length of the CDR3 is 16 residues. The ends lost 5 bases at V and 2 bases at J; junction bases unmatched: 9. CDR3 sequence: CASSDPQGIPGNTIYF. The DNA for the CDR3 is TGTGCCAGCAGCGATCCACAGGGGATCCCTGGAAACACCATATATTTT. Full variable domain (remainder filled in from reference TRBV7-6 and TRBJ1-3): GAGVSQSPRYKVTKRGQDVALRCDPISGHVSLYWYRQALGQGPEFLTYFNYEAQQDKSGLPNDRFSAERPEGSISTLTIQRTEQRDSAMYRCASSDPQGIPGNTIYFGEGSWLTVV.

Worth noting for this clonotype: Germline is not matched at one junction end, which may reflect a read error. This chain links TRBV25-1 with TRBJ2-2, with unresolved D. CDR3 length equals 12 residues. From germline, CDR1 is MGHDK and CDR2 SYGVNS. CDR3 amino acids: CAGSDRIGELFF. The CDR3 region has the DNA TGTGCCGGCAGTGATAGGATCGGGGAGCTGTTTTTT.

The chain is built from TRBV6-1 and TRBJ2-7; 9 bases align to TRBD2. CDR3 length: 14 amino acids. V lost 6 bases, J lost 6 bases, and 9 bases stayed unmatched. Germline V gives CDR1 MNHNS, CDR2 SASEGT. The CDR3 here is CASSPYSGRGEQYF. The CDR3 bases are TGTGCCAGCAGCCCATATAGCGGGAGAGGCGAGCAGTACTTC.

This clonotype was observed many times. The gene calls are TRBV29-1 and TRBJ2-7; the D gene is possibly TRBD2 (7 bases). CDR3 size: 11 residues. Looked up from germline, CDR1 is SQVTM and CDR2 is ANQGSEA. With 6 bases removed from V and 2 bases from J, the gap between germline ends came to 8 bases. The CDR3 nucleotides are TGCAGCGTAGGGGGGGCCTACGAGCAGTACTTC. Its translation is CSVGGAYEQYF.

J is TRBJ2-1 and V is TRBV12-3 or TRBV12-4; D gene ambiguous. This CDR3 comprises 15 residues. Trimming shortened V by 7 bases and J by 6 bases, and 19 bases separated the two germline ends. CDR3 nucleotide sequence: TGTGCCAGCACGGCGACATGGGTCTATGGCAATGAGCAGTTCTTC. Translated: CASTATWVYGNEQFF.

This clonotype was found many times. The gene calls are TRBV7-9 and TRBJ1-2; 8 bases agree with TRBD1. CDR1 is SEHNR, CDR2 FQNEAQ, per germline (reference sequence). Trimming removed 5 bases from V and 6 bases from J; junction bases left unmatched: 11. CDR3 length: 15 residues. CDR3 sequence: CASSTGQGMFDGYTF. CDR3 nucleotide sequence: TGTGCCAGCAGCACCGGACAGGGAATGTTCGATGGCTACACCTTC.

This clonotype has just a few counts. J is TRBJ1-1 and V is TRBV29-1; possible D gene TRBD1, 5 bases. The CDR3 runs to 17 residues. V was cut by 1 base and J by 0 bases, with 18 bases left in between. Germline CDR1 SQVTM, CDR2 ANQGSEA. The CDR3 spells CSVEGHFFGTVNTEAFF. CDR3 nucleotides: TGCAGCGTTGAAGGCCATTTTTTTGGGACCGTGAACACTGAAGCTTTCTTT.

The genes are TRBV5-1 and TRBJ2-1, with TRBD2 matching over 10 bases. Germline V CDR1 and CDR2: SGHRS, YFSETQ. Germline trimming cut 4 bases from V and 2 bases from J; bases unmatched to any gene: 12. The CDR3 has 18 amino acids. The CDR3 coding sequence is TGCGCCAGCAGCCCGGCGTTAGCGGGAGGTCTCACCTACAATGAGCAGTTCTTC. This encodes CASSPALAGGLTYNEQFF.